This is a list of T cell receptor beta chains from one sample in a study of shared clonotypes between healthy human individuals. Only in-frame clones appear in the TCRdb table, and some are missing; sequencing was by immunoSEQ multiplex PCR. Of approximately 2.4 million clones listed, approximately 94% were seen once; the top ten hold 0.13%. Material for sequencing was naive CD4+ T cells sorted from blood. The receptors originated from a man younger than 35 in good health. Both conserved end residues are part of each CDR3. The D gene is left open where the match is weak. Clone size is stated in some rows and not others, as once, few, many or a class when expanded.

cdr3_nt cdr3_aa j_call v_call d_call clone_size
TGTGCCAGTAGTATTACAGGGGGCGGTACCGGGGAGCTGTTTTTT CASSITGGGTGELFF TRBJ2-2 TRBV19 TRBD1 .
TGCGCCAGCAGCTTGCTACCAAAAGGCTACGAGCAGTACTTC CASSLLPKGYEQYF TRBJ2-7 TRBV5-1 . .
TGTGCCAGCAGCTTGGGACTAGCGGGAACCTCCTACGAGCAGTACTTC CASSLGLAGTSYEQYF TRBJ2-7 TRBV7-2 TRBD2 .
TGTGCCAGTAGTTCTCCCGGGACAGGGAAACACACCGGGGAGCTGTTTTTT CASSSPGTGKHTGELFF TRBJ2-2 TRBV19 TRBD1 .
TGTGCCAGCAGTTTAGAAGGGAACACTGAAGCTTTCTTT CASSLEGNTEAFF TRBJ1-1 TRBV27 . .
TGTGCCAGCAGCTCCTACAGGAAAAACATTCAGTACTTC CASSSYRKNIQYF TRBJ2-4 TRBV5-6 . .
TGTGCCAGCTCACCGTTAGCGGGAAGTGCCTACGAGCAGTACTTC CASSPLAGSAYEQYF TRBJ2-7 TRBV18 TRBD2 .
TGTGCCAGTACCAAAGACACCGGGGAGCTGTTTTTT CASTKDTGELFF TRBJ2-2 TRBV19 . .
TGTGCCAGCAGCTTAGCCGGAGGGCCAAACACTGAAGCTTTCTTT CASSLAGGPNTEAFF TRBJ1-1 TRBV7-6 . .
TGTGCCAGCAGCTTAGTTAGGGCAAGCCCTGGGGGCTACACCTTC CASSLVRASPGGYTF TRBJ1-2 TRBV11-2 . .
TGTGCCAGCAGTCCCATGGGGACAGCAACCTACGAGCAGTACTTC CASSPMGTATYEQYF TRBJ2-7 TRBV28 TRBD1 .
TGTGCCAGTAGTGTGGACAGACAGGGCTTCTATGGCTACACCTTC CASSVDRQGFYGYTF TRBJ1-2 TRBV19 TRBD1 .
TGTGCCAGCAGTTCTACAGGGTCCTTTCAGCCCCAGCATTTT CASSSTGSFQPQHF TRBJ1-5 TRBV6-5 . .
TGTGCCAGCAGCCAAGACGACGGGGAGCTGTTTTTT CASSQDDGELFF TRBJ2-2 TRBV4-2 . .
TGTGCCAGCAGCTTGTTATGGGGTGGGTCCTACAATGAGCAGTTCTTC CASSLLWGGSYNEQFF TRBJ2-1 TRBV5-6 . .
TGTGCCAGTAGTCCAAACAGGGGGCTGGTGGATACGCAGTATTTT CASSPNRGLVDTQYF TRBJ2-3 TRBV19 TRBD1 .
TGCGCCAGCAGCCAATCGGTACAACTCTACGAGCAGTACTTC CASSQSVQLYEQYF TRBJ2-7 TRBV5-1 . .
TGTGCCAGTAGTATAGATAGGGGTAACGAGCAGTACTTC CASSIDRGNEQYF TRBJ2-7 TRBV19 . once
TGCGCCAGCAGCTTAACACTCCAGGGGGCGGATAATTCACCCCTCCACTTT CASSLTLQGADNSPLHF TRBJ1-6 TRBV5-1 TRBD1 few
TGTGCCAGTCGCTCGGGGGGCCAGAGGGGCGGGGAGCTGTTTTTT CASRSGGQRGGELFF TRBJ2-2 TRBV28 . .
TGTGCCAGCAGCTTAGTGGCGGGGGCTGGGTACGAGCAGTACTTC CASSLVAGAGYEQYF TRBJ2-7 TRBV11-1 . .
TGTGCCAGCAGCCCCGGGGGTTCCGGGGCCAACGTCCTGACTTTC CASSPGGSGANVLTF TRBJ2-6 TRBV6-4 . .
TGTGCCTGGAGTGGGGGGAGCTCCTATAATTCACCCCTCCACTTT CAWSGGSSYNSPLHF TRBJ1-6 TRBV30 . .
TGTGCCACAGCAGTCCAGGGTGGTGAAAAACTGTTTTTT CATAVQGGEKLFF TRBJ1-4 TRBV6-5 . .
TGTGCCAGCAGCTCCAGGGGCGACTCCTACGAGCAGTACTTC CASSSRGDSYEQYF TRBJ2-7 TRBV7-6 . .
TGCGCCAGCAGCTTGGGCCCACAGTGGACTAGCGGGGGGAGCTCCTACAATGAGCAGTTCTTC CASSLGPQWTSGGSSYNEQFF TRBJ2-1 TRBV5-1 TRBD2 .
TGTGCCAGCAGTGTTAGGGACCGGGGCTACGAGCAGTACTTC CASSVRDRGYEQYF TRBJ2-7 TRBV27 . .
TGTGCCAGCAGCTTAGGGACAGGGCCCCAGCCCCAGCATTTT CASSLGTGPQPQHF TRBJ1-5 TRBV7-9 TRBD1 .
TGTGCCAGTCTCCGACAGGGGGGCTATGGCTACACCTTC CASLRQGGYGYTF TRBJ1-2 TRBV19 TRBD1 .
TGCGCCAGCAGCCAAGCGCGGGGGAGCCTGGGCACAGATACGCAGTATTTT CASSQARGSLGTDTQYF TRBJ2-3 TRBV4-3 TRBD2 .
TGTGCCAGCAGCCGACAGGGGGCGGGCACTGAAGCTTTCTTT CASSRQGAGTEAFF TRBJ1-1 TRBV14 TRBD1 .
TGTGCCTGGAGTGCTCGGGACAGGGGGAATCAGCCCCAGCATTTT CAWSARDRGNQPQHF TRBJ1-5 TRBV30 TRBD1 .
TGTGCCTGGAGTGTGGGCCGTAGCTCCTACGAGCAGTACTTC CAWSVGRSSYEQYF TRBJ2-7 TRBV30 . .
TGTGCCGGCGAGGCGGGAGGCGTCGCCGGGGAGCTGTTTTTT CAGEAGGVAGELFF TRBJ2-2 TRBV30 TRBD2 .
TGTGCCAGCAGTCCCATGCCGGGACAGGGCACTGAAGCTTTCTTT CASSPMPGQGTEAFF TRBJ1-1 TRBV7-3 TRBD1 .
TGTGCCAGCTCCTCTTCCAGCAGGGGCCTCTACGAGCAGTACTTC CASSSSSRGLYEQYF TRBJ2-7 TRBV18 . .